This T cell receptor beta chain was identified in a study of glioma-infiltrating T cells after dendritic cell vaccination. Time point given: after dendritic cell vaccination, including at tumor progression/relapse. The ends lost 6 bases at V and 9 bases at J; junction bases unmatched: 17. This CDR3 has 17 amino acids. Germline values: CDR1 SNHLY, CDR2 FYNNEI. Sequencing used immunoSEQ multiplex PCR; TCRdb keeps in-frame clones, though not all of them. The table has around 78,000 clones, around 90% seen once. The sequence was collected from a human donor with glioblastoma. Source: blood, taken after dendritic cell vaccination. V usage is TRBV2 and J usage is TRBJ2-5; 12 nucleotides line up with TRBD1. CDR3 coding DNA: TGTGCCAGCAGCGCGGGACAGGGGGCTGCCCGTTTTGACCCCCAGTACTTC. As protein: CASSAGQGAARFDPQYF.